Below are 14 T cell receptor beta chains sequenced from a single sample in a study of immune evolution from preneoplasia to lung adenocarcinoma. Here immunoSEQ multiplex PCR was the method, and the copy in TCRdb shows in-frame clones only, minus some. The sample has under 15,000 clones; approximately 81% are singletons. Material: FFPE tissue from an adenomatous hyperplasia lung lesion. As to subset: atypical adenomatous hyperplasia (AAH), lung preneoplasia. The receptors originated from a person aged 50-69 years with lung adenocarcinoma.

The rearrangement uses TRBV20-1 and TRBJ2-7, with D uncertain. Germline V CDR1 and CDR2: DFQATT, SNEGSKA (reference sequence). The CDR3 sequence is 11 residues long. The germline V and J ends were trimmed by 0 bases and 7 bases, with 7 bases remaining between them. CDR3 coding DNA: TGCAGTGCTAGAGATCCCCCAGAGCAGTACTTC. It is translated as CSARDPPEQYF.

The V gene is TRBV6-5, the J gene TRBJ2-7, with 11 bases lining up with TRBD1. The CDR3 is 14 residues long. Germline CDR1 MNHEY, CDR2 SVGAGI. With V trimmed by 8 bases and J by 7 bases, 10 bases remained unmatched. CDR3 coding DNA: TGTGCCAGCGGTCGGAGGACAGGGGGCGGAGAGCAGTACTTC. It translates to CASGRRTGGGEQYF.

The chain carries TRBV10-1 and TRBJ2-7, with D perhaps TRBD1 (5 bases). V was cut by 4 bases and J by 5 bases, with 18 bases left in between. The CDR3 is made up of 15 amino acids. CDR1 and CDR2 from the germline V gene are WNHNN and SYGVQD (reference sequence). CDR3 DNA: TGCGCCAGCAGTGCCTCACTGGGGCAGGTAAACGAGCAGTACTTC. Translation: CASSASLGQVNEQYF.

The chain uses TRBV30 and TRBJ2-4, with 7 positions matching TRBD2. V shed 1 base, J shed 8 bases, and the junction held 8 bases outside the gene matches. The CDR3 covers 14 residues. CDR1 and CDR2 from the germline V gene are GTSNPN and SVGIG (reference sequence). The CDR3, as DNA: TGTGCCTGGAGTGAGGATCCGGGGGGAGACATTCAGTACTTC. Encoded protein: CAWSEDPGGDIQYF.

CDR3 region: CASSLRADQPQHF. In nucleotides, the CDR3 is TGTGCCAGCAGTTTAAGGGCTGACCAGCCCCAGCATTTT. The rearrangement joins TRBV27 to TRBJ1-5; D is ambiguous. The CDR3 covers 13 residues. Germline V gene sequence: CDR1 MNHEY, CDR2 SMNVEV (reference sequence). The ends were cut back, 2 bases at V and 7 bases at J, with 9 bases in the middle.

The chain carries TRBV21-1 and TRBJ2-1; the DNA was not used to check the table's D call, TRBD2. TRBV21-1 is flagged as a pseudogene. The CDR3 is 10 amino acids. CDR3 sequence: CASGGGEQFF. As DNA, the CDR3 is TGTGCCAGCGGGGGGGGTGAGCAGTTCTTC.

The chain combines TRBV2 with TRBJ1-1; TRBD1 matches at 8 bases. The length of the CDR3 is 13 residues. CDR1 is SNHLY, CDR2 FYNNEI, per germline. V gave up 7 bases and J gave up 4 bases; unmatched junction bases: 5. CDR3 DNA: TGTGCCAGCAACAACGACAGGGGCACTGAAGCTTTCTTT. Translation: CASNNDRGTEAFF.

This clone was seen more than once but under ten times. The rearrangement joins TRBV28 to TRBJ1-4; tentatively, D is TRBD1 (5 bases). This CDR3 comprises 14 residues. Germline V gene sequence: CDR1 MDHEN, CDR2 SYDVKM. The CDR3 protein is CAHASGATNEKLFF. The CDR3 DNA reads as TGTGCACACGCCTCGGGGGCAACTAATGAAAAACTGTTTTTT.

J is TRBJ2-7 and V is TRBV2, with 7 bases aligning to TRBD1. Germline V gene sequence: CDR1 SNHLY, CDR2 FYNNEI. The V and J ends lost 3 bases and 2 bases, in that order; junction bases with no gene match: 4. This CDR3 has 14 residues. The CDR3 nucleotides are TGTGCCAGCAGTGAGGAGCAGGGGGCCTACGAGCAGTACTTC. It translates to CASSEEQGAYEQYF.

CDR3 region: CASNNLGGVVITEAFF. CDR3 in DNA: TGTGCCAGCAACAACCTAGGTGGAGTGGTGATCACTGAAGCTTTCTTT. This chain uses TRBV6-6 with TRBJ1-1; D is unresolved. The CDR3 is 16 residues long. Per the germline V gene, CDR1 is MNHNY and CDR2 is SVGAGI (reference sequence). The germline V and J ends were trimmed by 7 bases and 4 bases, with 22 bases remaining between them.

This chain connects TRBV9 to TRBJ1-2; no definite D call. The CDR3 is made up of 14 amino acids. Per the germline V gene, CDR1 is SGDLS and CDR2 is YYNGEE. V was shortened by 1 base and J by 4 bases, with 11 bases between the two germline ends. The CDR3 nucleotides are TGTGCCAGCAGCGTATCGACCGAGACCTATGGCTACACCTTC. Translation gives CASSVSTETYGYTF.

The CDR3 DNA reads as TGTGCCAGCAGCCCCACTAGCGGGAGTTCCTACAATGAGCAGTTCTTC. This encodes CASSPTSGSSYNEQFF. The rearrangement joins TRBV4-2 to TRBJ2-1; 11 nucleotides match TRBD2. CDR3 length: 16 residues. After removal of 4 bases from V and 1 base from J, the junction contained 3 bases not matched to a gene. Germline V gives CDR1 LGHNA, CDR2 YNFKEQ.

The rearrangement joins TRBV12-2 to TRBJ2-3; TRBD1 was called by the table and not checked on the DNA. TRBV12-2 is tagged as a pseudogene. This CDR3 region has 16 residues. CDR3 residues: CASRPKAGGPTDTQYF. DNA of the CDR3: TGTGCAAGTCGCCCGAAGGCAGGGGGCCCCACAGATACGCAGTATTTT.

The V gene is TRBV7-3, the J gene TRBJ2-6, with TRBD1 identical over 8 bases. CDR1 and CDR2 (germline): SGHTA, FQGTGA. The CDR3 length is 21 residues. Trimming at V came to 5 bases and at J to 0 bases, leaving 18 bases not matched to a gene. In DNA form, the CDR3 reads TGTGCCAGCAGCCTCACACCAAAACTCAGGGGGCCCCTCTCTGGGGCCAACGTCCTGACTTTC. Translated, it gives CASSLTPKLRGPLSGANVLTF.